The next 27 T cell receptor beta chains were all read from a single sample in a study of OX40 agonist ivuxolimab in advanced cancers. This table comes from immunoSEQ multiplex PCR, and its TCRdb copy is limited to in-frame clones, with some not included. The sample carries about 38,000 clones, 80% to 85% recorded once. The starting material was CD4+ or CD8+ T cells sorted from blood, obtained in a trial of the OX40 agonist ivuxolimab. The receptors were gathered from an adult with an advanced solid tumor such as melanoma, head and neck, liver or kidney cancer.

V gene TRBV19 combines with J gene TRBJ1-2; D may be TRBD1 (5 bases). Germline lookup yields CDR1 LNHDA and CDR2 SQIVND (reference sequence). Trimming left V 7 bases short and J 8 bases short, with 17 bases between. The CDR3 length is 13 residues. The CDR3 is CASKPGRDGGYTF. In DNA, the CDR3 is TGTGCCAGTAAGCCCGGCAGGGACGGCGGCTACACCTTC.

This clone was detected once. V usage is TRBV30 and J usage is TRBJ1-2; a possible D gene is TRBD1 (6 bases). CDR1 GTSNPN and CDR2 SVGIG come from the germline V gene (reference sequence). V was trimmed by 8 bases and J by 8 bases, leaving 21 bases between them. CDR3 length: 13 amino acids. The CDR3: CAGDRPGAGGYTF. The CDR3, as DNA: TGTGCCGGTGACAGGCCTGGCGCTGGGGGCTACACCTTC.

The V gene is TRBV5-1, the J gene TRBJ2-6; TRBD2 aligns across 8 bases. V was pared by 2 bases and J by 0 bases, with 7 bases of the junction left unmatched. Germline CDR1 SGHRS, CDR2 YFSETQ. The CDR3 is 18 amino acids. CDR3 nucleotide sequence: TGCGCCAGCAGCTTTACGCGGGGGGTTTTCTCTGGGGCCAACGTCCTGACTTTC. The encoded protein is CASSFTRGVFSGANVLTF.

This clone was counted between two and nine times. The rearrangement links TRBV5-1 to TRBJ1-2; no definite D call. CDR3 length: 13 amino acids. V lost 6 bases, J lost 0 bases, and 9 bases lay in between. Germline V lookup: CDR1 SGHRS, CDR2 YFSETQ. CDR3 sequence reads: CASTEDSNYGYTF. In DNA, the CDR3 is TGCGCCAGCACCGAAGATTCTAACTATGGCTACACCTTC.

This clone occurred once. The chain combines TRBV6-5 with TRBJ1-1; possibly TRBD1 for D (6 bases). Germline V lookup: CDR1 MNHEY, CDR2 SVGAGI. The V end lost 5 bases, the J end lost 4 bases, and 17 bases lay between the germline ends. This CDR3 has 15 residues. This CDR3 reads CASSAYRDTGTEAFF. The CDR3 bases are TGTGCCAGCAGTGCTTACAGGGATACGGGCACTGAAGCTTTCTTT.

In the case of this clone: Other DNA sequences from this sample encode an identical CDR3 as well. This rearrangement joins TRBV7-3 to TRBJ1-1, with TRBD1 identical over 7 bases. There are 13 residues in the CDR3. The J segment lost 2 bases and the V segment lost 8 bases, leaving 5 bases of the junction unmatched. The germline V gene has CDR1 SGHTA and CDR2 FQGTGA. This chain's CDR3 is CASSTGPNTEAFF. In DNA form, the CDR3 reads TGTGCCAGCTCGACAGGGCCAAACACTGAAGCTTTCTTT. Drawing the rest from reference TRBV7-3 and TRBJ1-1, the complete variable domain is GAGVSQTPSNKVTEKGKYVELRCDPISGHTALYWYRQSLGQGPEFLIYFQGTGAADDSGLPNDRFFAVRPEGSVSTLKIQRTERGDSAVYLCASSTGPNTEAFFGQGTRLTVV.

This rearrangement joins TRBV14 to TRBJ2-2, with TRBD1 matching over 7 bases. Unmatched junction bases numbered 10, after V lost 3 bases and J lost 9 bases. Germline assignment: CDR1 SGHDN and CDR2 FVKESK. The CDR3 is 15 residues long. The CDR3 sequence: CASSQDRSTTRELFF. The CDR3 DNA is TGTGCCAGCAGCCAGGACAGGTCCACAACGAGGGAGCTGTTTTTT.

The J gene is TRBJ1-4, the V gene TRBV5-1; TRBD1 matches 7 bases. This CDR3 spans 14 amino acids. The germline V gene has CDR1 SGHRS and CDR2 YFSETQ. Germline trimming cut 1 base from V and 5 bases from J; bases unmatched to any gene: 2. The CDR3 coding sequence is TGCGCCAGCAGCTTGAGACAGGGAAATGAAAAACTGTTTTTT. Its translation: CASSLRQGNEKLFF.

This clone has a handful of counts. Other DNA sequences in this specimen translate into the identical CDR3. The rearrangement links TRBV28 to TRBJ2-2; D may be TRBD2 (5 bases). Trimming stripped 6 bases from V and 0 bases from J, with 14 bases between. CDR3 length equals 16 residues. In germline, CDR1 is MDHEN, CDR2 SYDVKM. The chain's CDR3 is CASRTPRLSNTGELFF. CDR3 DNA: TGTGCCAGCAGGACACCTAGACTATCGAACACCGGGGAGCTGTTTTTT.

This clone was recorded only once. J is TRBJ2-7 and V is TRBV11-2; 7 bases align to TRBD1. The germline V gene encodes CDR1 SGHAT and CDR2 FQNNGV. This CDR3 is built from 15 residues. V was clipped by 5 bases and J by 2 bases; unmatched bases: 9. CDR3 protein: CASSPDRVLTYEQYF. CDR3 bases: TGTGCCAGCAGCCCCGACAGGGTGCTAACCTACGAGCAGTACTTC. Supplemented by reference TRBV11-2 and TRBJ2-7, the full variable domain reads EAGVAQSPRYKIIEKRQSVAFWCNPISGHATLYWYQQILGQGPKLLIQFQNNGVVDDSQLPKDRFSAERLKGVDSTLKIQPAKLEDSAVYLCASSPDRVLTYEQYFGPGTRLTVT.

In DNA form, the CDR3 reads TGTGCCAGCAGTTACTCGCTTCAGGGAGGTTACGAGCAGTACTTC. The encoded protein is CASSYSLQGGYEQYF. The chain couples TRBV6-5 to TRBJ2-7, with D possibly TRBD2 on 6 matching bases. The V end was cut by 0 bases, the J end by 4 bases, with 13 bases between. The CDR3 is 15 residues long. Germline V gene data show CDR1 as MNHEY and CDR2 as SVGAGI.

This clone was seen only once. V gene TRBV19 combines with J gene TRBJ2-1, with D tentatively TRBD2 (5 bases). V was clipped by 1 base and J by 8 bases, with 9 bases between them. CDR1 and CDR2 from the germline V gene are LNHDA and SQIVND (reference sequence). There are 13 residues in the CDR3. CDR3 in DNA: TGTGCCAGTAGTATAGGAGGGATCCATGAGCAGTTCTTC. Encoded protein: CASSIGGIHEQFF.

This chain uses TRBV7-3 with TRBJ2-1; tentatively, D is TRBD1 (6 bases). V was clipped by 4 bases and J by 0 bases, with 10 bases between them. Germline CDR1 and CDR2: SGHTA and FQGTGA. This CDR3 has 15 amino acids. CDR3 nucleotides: TGTGCCAGCAGCTATACAGGGCCCTCCTACAATGAGCAGTTCTTC. It translates to CASSYTGPSYNEQFF.

This chain links TRBV6-4 with TRBJ2-7; D unclear. V dropped 11 bases and J dropped 0 bases, with 20 bases sitting between them. Germline CDR1 is MRHNA and CDR2 is SNTAGT. The CDR3 runs to 15 residues. The CDR3 DNA reads as TGTGCCCCTACGCCCTCCCGTCTGCGCTCCTACGAGCAGTACTTC. Its translation: CAPTPSRLRSYEQYF.

The V and J genes are TRBV28 and TRBJ2-1, with no clear D. This CDR3 comprises 10 residues. Germline assignment: CDR1 MDHEN and CDR2 SYDVKM. V gave up 11 bases and J gave up 6 bases, with 8 bases separating them. This chain's CDR3 is CAAFGNEQFF. CDR3 nucleotide sequence: TGTGCCGCGTTCGGCAATGAGCAGTTCTTC.

The chain is built from TRBV19 and TRBJ1-1; 9 bases agree with TRBD1. The CDR3 contains 15 residues. V lost 4 bases and J lost 5; bases outside the gene matches: 8. From germline, CDR1 is LNHDA and CDR2 SQIVND (reference sequence). CDR3 DNA sequence: TGTGCCAGTAGTACAAACACAGGGGGCTCGACTGAAGCTTTCTTT. Translated: CASSTNTGGSTEAFF.

The gene calls are TRBV5-5 and TRBJ2-5; 7 bases fit TRBD1. There are 15 residues in the CDR3. Germline V gene lookup returns CDR1 SGHKS and CDR2 YYEKEE (reference sequence). The V and J ends lost 4 bases and 5 bases, in that order; junction bases with no gene match: 11. In nucleotides, the CDR3 is TGTGCCAGCAGCCTTCGGACAGGCTCAGGGGAGACCCAGTACTTC. Translating it yields CASSLRTGSGETQYF.

This clone was recorded a few times. The genes are TRBV2 and TRBJ2-1, with 11 bases aligning to TRBD2. Germline V lookup: CDR1 SNHLY, CDR2 FYNNEI. V dropped 8 bases and J dropped 8; count of bases not matched to a gene: 20. This CDR3 is built from 18 residues. The DNA of the CDR3 is TGTGCCAGCTCCTCTGGACCCCAACCGACTAGCGGGATGTATGAGCAGTTCTTC. Its translation is CASSSGPQPTSGMYEQFF.

This clone was observed once. This chain links TRBV6-6 with TRBJ2-5; D remains ambiguous. The germline gives CDR1 MNHNY, CDR2 SVGAGI (reference sequence). The germline V and J ends were trimmed by 5 bases and 4 bases, with 5 bases remaining between them. The CDR3 runs to 11 residues. The CDR3 DNA reads as TGTGCCAGCAGTATACTAGAGACCCAGTACTTC. Amino acid sequence: CASSILETQYF.

The chain uses TRBV28 and TRBJ2-2; D remains unclear. Looked up from germline, CDR1 is MDHEN and CDR2 is SYDVKM. V shed 7 bases and J shed 1 base, with 13 bases lying between them. This CDR3 region has 15 residues. CDR3 coding DNA: TGTGCCAGCACTCCTGGAGACCTGAACACCGGGGAGCTGTTTTTT. Protein: CASTPGDLNTGELFF. Looking up the rest from reference TRBV28 and TRBJ2-2 gives the full variable domain: DVKVTQSSRYLVKRTGEKVFLECVQDMDHENMFWYRQDPGLGLRLIYFSYDVKMKEKGDIPEGYSVSREKKERFSLILESASTNQTSMYLCASTPGDLNTGELFFGEGSRLTVL.

The chain has TRBV4-1 and TRBJ2-5; TRBD2 matches 9 bases. The germline CDR1 and CDR2 sequences are MGHRA and YSYEKL. With V trimmed by 3 bases and J by 0 bases, 2 bases remained unmatched. This CDR3 has 15 amino acids. The CDR3 DNA reads as TGCGCCAGCAGCCATAGCGGGGGTAACCAAGAGACCCAGTACTTC. Amino acid sequence: CASSHSGGNQETQYF.

This clone has only a few counts. This chain uses TRBV2 with TRBJ1-6; TRBD1 agrees at 9 bases. J was trimmed by 8 bases and V by 6 bases; bases with no gene match: 8. CDR1 is SNHLY, CDR2 FYNNEI, per germline. This CDR3 region has 15 residues. CDR3 sequence reads: CASRDRTGVDSPLHF. The CDR3 DNA is TGTGCCAGCAGAGATCGGACAGGGGTTGATTCACCCCTCCACTTT.

The J gene is TRBJ1-3, the V gene TRBV14; D call uncertain. Germline CDR1 and CDR2: SGHDN and FVKESK. V was pared by 0 bases and J by 0 bases, with 6 bases between. CDR3 length equals 15 residues. The CDR3 DNA is TGTGCCAGCAGCCAAGACTTAGCCTCTGGAAACACCATATATTTT. This gives the protein CASSQDLASGNTIYF.

This chain uses TRBV28 with TRBJ2-1; 9 bases align to TRBD2. In germline, CDR1 is MDHEN, CDR2 SYDVKM. The CDR3 loop spans 15 amino acids. Written as DNA, the CDR3 is TGTGCTTCTAGGGGCGCCGGCCTAGCGGGAATTGAGCAGTTCTTC. It yields the protein CASRGAGLAGIEQFF.

This rearrangement joins TRBV27 to TRBJ1-1; TRBD1 might be the D (6 bases). This CDR3 contains 14 residues. Trimming took off 6 bases at V and 3 bases at J, with 14 bases between the two ends. Germline loops: CDR1 MNHEY, CDR2 SMNVEV (reference sequence). CDR3 DNA: TGTGCCAGCAGACGGACAGAGCTTGACACTGAAGCTTTCTTT. Translated, it gives CASRRTELDTEAFF.

V usage is TRBV5-1 and J usage is TRBJ2-1; no clear D gene. The CDR3 is made up of 13 amino acids. Per germline, CDR1 SGHRS and CDR2 YFSETQ. Trimming left V 4 bases short and J 3 bases short, with 8 bases between. CDR3 sequence reads: CASSLHDYNEQFF. CDR3 in DNA: TGCGCCAGCAGCCTCCACGACTACAATGAGCAGTTCTTC.

This chain joins TRBV18 and TRBJ1-3; no reliable D call. CDR3 size: 14 residues. V lost 2 bases to trimming and J lost 0 bases, with 5 bases between them. The germline V gene has CDR1 KGHSH and CDR2 LQKENI. The CDR3 nucleotides read TGTGCCAGCTCACCAGGACCCTCTGGAAACACCATATATTTT. Its protein product is CASSPGPSGNTIYF.